Each of the 28 T cell receptor beta chains below was sequenced from the same sample in a study of cytomegalovirus exposure and HLA in healthy donors. Sequencing used immunoSEQ multiplex PCR; TCRdb keeps in-frame clones, though not all of them. The profile covers 100,000 or so clones, with 85% appearing a single time and 20% to 25% taken by the ten largest. The sequencing sample was made of PBMCs. These receptors came from a young man in good health and CMV-seropositive.

This rearrangement joins TRBV14 to TRBJ2-1; 8 bases are shared with TRBD1. This CDR3 spans 16 amino acids. Germline assignment: CDR1 SGHDN and CDR2 FVKESK. V shed 3 bases, J shed 3 bases, and the junction held 7 bases outside the gene matches. CDR3 residues: CASSHLDRGGYNEQFF. In nucleotides, the CDR3 is TGTGCCAGCAGCCACCTAGACAGGGGTGGCTACAATGAGCAGTTCTTC. Looking up the rest from reference TRBV14 and TRBJ2-1 gives the full variable domain: EAGVTQFPSHSVIEKGQTVTLRCDPISGHDNLYWYRRVMGKEIKFLLHFVKESKQDESGMPNNRFLAERTGGTYSTLKVQPAELEDSGVYFCASSHLDRGGYNEQFFGPGTRLTVL.

The V call is TRBV7-9, the J call TRBJ1-2; 7 bases line up with TRBD1. V shed 1 base and J 3 bases; nucleotides not matched to a gene: 5. CDR1 and CDR2 from the germline V gene are SEHNR and FQNEAQ (reference sequence). The CDR3 length is 15 residues. The CDR3: CASSLEGASHYGYTF. CDR3 bases: TGTGCCAGCAGCTTAGAGGGGGCGTCTCACTATGGCTACACCTTC.

CDR3 in amino acids: CASSIQSGRDQPQHF. CDR3 nucleotides: TGTGCCAGTAGTATACAATCGGGGAGGGATCAGCCCCAGCATTTT. V is TRBV19 and J is TRBJ1-5; D is uncertain. Per germline, CDR1 LNHDA and CDR2 SQIVND (reference sequence). Trimming took 2 bases from V and 5 from J, leaving 13 bases between them. This CDR3 has 15 amino acids. The full variable domain, completed using reference TRBV19 and TRBJ1-5, is DGGITQSPKYLFRKEGQNVTLSCEQNLNHDAMYWYRQDPGQGLRLIYYSQIVNDFQKGDIAEGYSVSREKKESFPLTVTSAQKNPTAFYLCASSIQSGRDQPQHFGDGTRLSIL.

The V gene is TRBV4-1, the J gene TRBJ1-5, with D perhaps TRBD1 (6 bases). The CDR3 has 16 amino acids. V was pared by 4 bases and J by 4 bases, with 17 bases between. CDR1 MGHRA and CDR2 YSYEKL come from the germline V gene. CDR3 sequence reads: CASSPRRTALNQPQHF. The CDR3 DNA sequence: TGCGCCAGCAGCCCACGGAGGACAGCCTTAAATCAGCCCCAGCATTTT.

This clone was detected once. The V call is TRBV7-2, the J call TRBJ2-1, with 8 bases that match TRBD2. V lost 2 bases, J lost 4 bases, and 4 bases stayed unmatched. The CDR3 is 15 residues long. Germline V gene data show CDR1 as SGHTA and CDR2 as FQGNSA. CDR3 protein: CASSLQLAEYNEQFF. CDR3 in DNA: TGTGCCAGCAGCTTACAACTAGCGGAGTACAATGAGCAGTTCTTC.

The rearrangement joins TRBV30 to TRBJ1-1; D not resolved. Germline V gives CDR1 GTSNPN, CDR2 SVGIG (reference sequence). The V end lost 4 bases, the J end lost 8 bases, and 14 bases lay between the germline ends. The CDR3 consists of 12 residues. The CDR3 region is CAWNSREAEAFF. In DNA form, the CDR3 reads TGTGCCTGGAATTCCCGGGAGGCGGAAGCTTTCTTT. The full variable domain, completed using reference TRBV30 and TRBJ1-1, is SQTIHQWPATLVQPVGSPLSLECTVEGTSNPNLYWYRQAAGRGLQLLFYSVGIGQISSEVPQNLSASRPQDRQFILSSKKLLLSDSGFYLCAWNSREAEAFFGQGTRLTVV.

Ten or more counts support this clone. This sequence joins TRBV5-1 and TRBJ1-4, with D maybe TRBD1 (5 bases). Deletions cut 4 bases from V and 3 bases from J, with 10 bases between. The V gene's germline CDR1 is SGHRS and CDR2 YFSETQ. The CDR3 totals 14 residues. The CDR3 DNA follows: TGCGCCAGCAGCCCAGGGCAGGCTAATGAAAAACTGTTTTTT. Encoded protein: CASSPGQANEKLFF. Complete variable domain (other parts from reference TRBV5-1 and TRBJ1-4): KAGVTQTPRYLIKTRGQQVTLSCSPISGHRSVSWYQQTPGQGLQFLFEYFSETQRNKGNFPGRFSGRQFSNSRSEMNVSTLELGDSALYLCASSPGQANEKLFFGSGTQLSVL.

The gene calls are TRBV6-5 and TRBJ1-1; D not resolved. V was shortened by 0 bases and J by 0 bases, with 8 bases between the two germline ends. The CDR3 loop spans 15 amino acids. Germline V gives CDR1 MNHEY, CDR2 SVGAGI. The CDR3 protein is CASSYSSAMNTEAFF. The CDR3 coding sequence is TGTGCCAGCAGTTACTCGAGTGCAATGAACACTGAAGCTTTCTTT.

The chain links TRBV5-1 to TRBJ1-2; no definite D call. Trimming removed 2 bases at V and 3 bases at J, with 5 bases between. Germline V gene data show CDR1 as SGHRS and CDR2 as YFSETQ. CDR3 size: 12 residues. In DNA form, the CDR3 reads TGCGCCAGCAGCTTACGAGACTATGGCTACACCTTC. This sequence encodes CASSLRDYGYTF.

This rearrangement joins TRBV29-1 to TRBJ2-2; a weak D match, TRBD2 (6 bases). The CDR3 extends over 14 amino acids. Looked up from germline, CDR1 is SQVTM and CDR2 is ANQGSEA. V gave up 4 bases and J gave up 5 bases, with 14 bases separating them. The CDR3 sequence is CSVAAGSETGELFF. CDR3 DNA: TGCAGCGTTGCTGCGGGATCTGAGACCGGGGAGCTGTTTTTT.

The CDR3 spells CASSPNSRGGGNEQFF. In nucleotides, the CDR3 is TGTGCCAGCAGCCCAAACTCTAGAGGGGGGGGCAATGAGCAGTTCTTC. The rearrangement links TRBV7-3 to TRBJ2-1; a possible D gene is TRBD2 (7 bases). The CDR3 length is 16 residues. V gave up 5 bases and J gave up 6 bases, with 20 bases separating them. Germline loops: CDR1 SGHTA, CDR2 FQGTGA.

This clone was observed once. CDR3 sequence: CASSALLAGGPSEQFF. The CDR3, as DNA: TGCGCCAGCAGCGCCCTACTAGCGGGAGGGCCATCTGAGCAGTTCTTC. The V call is TRBV5-1, the J call TRBJ2-1; 13 bases align to TRBD2. Germline V gene sequence: CDR1 SGHRS, CDR2 YFSETQ. The CDR3 is 16 amino acids. The trim removed 4 bases at V and 9 bases at J, leaving 10 bases unmatched.

The chain carries TRBV14 and TRBJ2-5; D is perhaps TRBD2 (6 bases). The CDR3 covers 13 residues. Looked up from germline, CDR1 is SGHDN and CDR2 is FVKESK. With 4 bases removed from V and 5 bases from J, the gap between germline ends came to 11 bases. The CDR3 protein is CASSRGTSETQYF. CDR3 coding DNA: TGTGCCAGCAGCCGGGGGACTTCGGAGACCCAGTACTTC.

The J gene is TRBJ2-7, the V gene TRBV6-5, with 7 bases that match TRBD1. Unmatched junction bases numbered 4, after V lost 2 bases and J lost 3 bases. The germline gives CDR1 MNHEY, CDR2 SVGAGI. The CDR3 has 14 residues. The CDR3 spells CASSYQGQNYEQYF. CDR3 sequence (DNA): TGTGCCAGCAGTTACCAGGGACAGAACTACGAGCAGTACTTC.

The rearrangement links TRBV2 to TRBJ1-5; D gene ambiguous. Germline CDR1 and CDR2: SNHLY and FYNNEI. V lost 4 bases, J lost 0 bases, and 7 bases lay in between. The CDR3 covers 14 residues. Written as DNA, the CDR3 is TGTGCCAGCAGTGGGCAACGTAGCAATCAGCCCCAGCATTTT. Translated, it gives CASSGQRSNQPQHF. Looking up the rest from reference TRBV2 and TRBJ1-5 gives the full variable domain: EPEVTQTPSHQVTQMGQEVILRCVPISNHLYFYWYRQILGQKVEFLVSFYNNEISEKSEIFDDQFSVERPDGSNFTLKIRSTKLEDSAMYFCASSGQRSNQPQHFGDGTRLSIL.

The chain joins TRBV10-1 to TRBJ2-3; 7 bases align to TRBD1. The CDR3 runs to 19 residues. The V segment lost 2 bases and the J segment 4 bases; nucleotides outside the gene matches: 18. From germline, CDR1 is WNHNN and CDR2 SYGVQD (reference sequence). In DNA form, the CDR3 reads TGCGCCAGCAGTGAGGGGACAAGAATAGGGGGCGAGGGGGCAGATACGCAGTATTTT. This codes for CASSEGTRIGGEGADTQYF.

This clone has only a few counts. This chain connects TRBV6-4 to TRBJ2-3, with D tentatively TRBD2 (6 bases). The ends were cut back, 0 bases at V and 4 bases at J, with 17 bases in the middle. The CDR3 runs 17 residues. From germline, CDR1 is MRHNA and CDR2 SNTAGT. The CDR3 region has the DNA TGTGCCAGCAGTGACTCGGCAGGCGGGATCGGGTCAGATACGCAGTATTTT. Its translation is CASSDSAGGIGSDTQYF.

This clone showed up just once. This sequence joins TRBV15 and TRBJ2-2; 8 nucleotides line up with TRBD1. Germline-derived CDR1 and CDR2 are LNHNV and YYDKDF (reference sequence). The V gene end was trimmed by 0 bases and the J gene end by 3 bases; junction bases not matched to a gene: 3. There are 16 residues in the CDR3. DNA of the CDR3: TGTGCCACCAGCAGAGATAGGACAGGGTACACCGGGGAGCTGTTTTTT. Protein sequence: CATSRDRTGYTGELFF.

V gene TRBV5-1 combines with J gene TRBJ1-1; no reliable D call. The CDR3 is made up of 13 amino acids. V dropped 7 bases and J dropped 3 bases, with 13 bases sitting between them. CDR1 is SGHRS and CDR2 is YFSETQ in the germline V gene. The CDR3 is CASRSEGYTEAFF. Written as DNA, the CDR3 is TGCGCCAGCCGCTCGGAGGGTTACACTGAAGCTTTCTTT.

This chain connects TRBV27 to TRBJ2-3; D perhaps matches TRBD2 (5 bases). Trimming pared 5 bases from V and 6 bases from J, leaving 12 bases between. Germline CDR1 and CDR2: MNHEY and SMNVEV (reference sequence). The CDR3 sequence is 13 residues long. CDR3 in amino acids: CASSNSGGDTQYF. The DNA of the CDR3 is TGTGCCAGCAGTAACAGCGGTGGGGATACGCAGTATTTT.

This chain uses TRBV5-1 with TRBJ2-7, with TRBD1 matching 12 bases. The ends lost 4 bases at V and 5 bases at J; junction bases unmatched: 16. The germline V gene has CDR1 SGHRS and CDR2 YFSETQ. The length of the CDR3 is 18 residues. The CDR3 loop reads CASSQAGTGGLVNNEQYF. CDR3 DNA: TGCGCCAGCAGCCAGGCCGGGACAGGGGGCCTTGTCAACAACGAGCAGTACTTC. Full variable domain (remainder filled in from reference TRBV5-1 and TRBJ2-7): KAGVTQTPRYLIKTRGQQVTLSCSPISGHRSVSWYQQTPGQGLQFLFEYFSETQRNKGNFPGRFSGRQFSNSRSEMNVSTLELGDSALYLCASSQAGTGGLVNNEQYFGPGTRLTVT.

This chain links TRBV5-6 with TRBJ2-3, with TRBD1 matching 8 bases. CDR3 length equals 15 residues. Looked up from germline, CDR1 is SGHDT and CDR2 is YYEEEE. Losses at the gene ends were 2 bases for V and 0 bases for J; bases not matched to a gene: 2. The CDR3 spells CASSFTGGSTDTQYF. The CDR3, as DNA: TGTGCCAGCAGCTTTACAGGGGGGAGCACAGATACGCAGTATTTT. The full variable domain, completed using reference TRBV5-6 and TRBJ2-3, is DAGVTQSPTHLIKTRGQQVTLRCSPKSGHDTVSWYQQALGQGPQFIFQYYEEEERQRGNFPDRFSGHQFPNYSSELNVNALLLGDSALYLCASSFTGGSTDTQYFGPGTRLTVL.

V usage is TRBV6-1 and J usage is TRBJ2-7, with no clear D. Germline loops: CDR1 MNHNS, CDR2 SASEGT. Trimming stripped 8 bases from V and 2 bases from J, with 16 bases between. CDR3 size: 14 residues. Here the CDR3 reads CASRNRLATYEQYV. The CDR3 nucleotides read TGTGCCAGCCGAAATCGACTGGCTACCTACGAGCAGTACGTC.

The rearrangement joins TRBV29-1 to TRBJ2-6; TRBD1 is a possible D gene (5 bases). Germline assignment: CDR1 SQVTM and CDR2 ANQGSEA. The CDR3 has 14 residues. Trimming shortened V by 0 bases and J by 8 bases, and 11 bases separated the two germline ends. CDR3 nucleotides: TGCAGCGTTGAAGAGTCAGCAGGGACCAACGTCCTGACTTTC. It translates to CSVEESAGTNVLTF.

The table lists this clone with a count of one. V and J are TRBV28 and TRBJ1-1; weak D call: TRBD1 (5 bases). Trimming stripped 6 bases from V and 0 bases from J, with 11 bases between. Germline loops: CDR1 MDHEN, CDR2 SYDVKM. The CDR3 contains 14 residues. The CDR3 DNA sequence: TGTGCCAGCAGGAGCGCAGGGTTGAACACTGAAGCTTTCTTT. Its protein product is CASRSAGLNTEAFF.

J is TRBJ2-1 and V is TRBV5-1; D is ambiguous. This CDR3 has 11 amino acids. V lost 2 bases and J lost 6, with 3 bases in between. From germline, CDR1 is SGHRS and CDR2 YFSETQ. The CDR3 DNA is TGCGCCAGCAGCTTAGCCAATGAGCAGTTCTTC. Translation: CASSLANEQFF.

The chain couples TRBV28 to TRBJ2-1; 7 nucleotides align to TRBD1. Germline CDR1 is MDHEN and CDR2 is SYDVKM. The CDR3 has 15 amino acids. J lost 0 bases, V lost 1 base, and 0 bases had no gene match. The CDR3 coding sequence is TGTGCCAGCAGTTTATCAGGGGGCTCCTACAATGAGCAGTTCTTC. Its translation is CASSLSGGSYNEQFF.

The chain couples TRBV6-9 to TRBJ2-7; maybe TRBD1 (6 bases). CDR3 length equals 15 residues. Per germline, CDR1 MNHGY and CDR2 SVAAGI. The ends were cut back, 5 bases at V and 0 bases at J, with 14 bases in the middle. The DNA of the CDR3 is TGTGCCAGCAGTGAACAGGGCTCCCTCTCCTACGAGCAGTACGTC. Translation gives CASSEQGSLSYEQYV.